Listed below are T cell receptor beta chains from one sample, sequenced in a study of shared clonotypes between healthy human individuals. Clones were read by immunoSEQ multiplex PCR, and TCRdb kept only the in-frame ones, dropping some. Of roughly 500,000 clones listed, approximately 82% are singletons. The sample was PBMCs. These receptors came from a woman aged 40 to 50 in good health. Some clones in this sample may be carry-over from other donors' samples. Both conserved end residues are part of each CDR3. D genes are given only for firm matches. Only some rows state a clone size, as once, few, many or a class for expanded clones.

>TRBJ2-3|.|13|.|TRBV7-7
TGTGCCAGCAGCTTGGATGCTGCAGATACGCAGTATTTT
CASSLDAADTQYF
>TRBJ2-3|few|12|.|TRBV2
TGTGCCAGCAGAGGAAACACAGATACGCAGTATTTT
CASRGNTDTQYF
>TRBJ2-1|.|14|.|TRBV18
TGTGCCAGCTCACCTGGGGGGTTCAACAATGAGCAGTTCTTC
CASSPGGFNNEQFF
>TRBJ2-1|.|15|.|TRBV27
TGTGCCAGCAGTTTCAACCCCATTGGCCACAATGAGCAGTTCTTC
CASSFNPIGHNEQFF
>TRBJ1-5|.|13|.|TRBV4-1
TGCGCCAGCAGCCAAGGTAGGAGCCAGCCCCAGCATTTT
CASSQGRSQPQHF
>TRBJ2-7|.|13|.|TRBV6-1
TGTGCCATCTTGGGGGTAGGCTTCGACGAGCAGTACTTC
CAILGVGFDEQYF
>TRBJ2-5|.|14|TRBD1|TRBV28
TGTGCCAGCAGAATGGACAGGGGGCTTGAGACCCAGTACTTC
CASRMDRGLETQYF
>TRBJ2-1|.|14|.|TRBV25-1
TGTGCCAGCAGTGCCAACCGGGCCTCAAGTGAGCAGTTCTTC
CASSANRASSEQFF
>TRBJ1-3|.|11|.|TRBV30
TGTGCCTGGAGTCCGGCAGGGGTCATATATTTT
CAWSPAGVIYF
>TRBJ1-2|.|17|TRBD1|TRBV9
TGTGCCAGCAGCGTAGACGATAGGGGGCAAAGGTTGGGTGGCTACACCTTC
CASSVDDRGQRLGGYTF
>TRBJ2-5|.|18|TRBD2|TRBV28
TGTGCCAGCAGCACCCGTAAAACTAGCGGGAGGGACCAAGAGACCCAGTACTTC
CASSTRKTSGRDQETQYF